This TCR beta chain was sequenced for a study of blood T cell repertoires in COVID-19. Study details: Sites across the United States, Italy and Spain contributed samples from acute and convalescent COVID-19. PBMCs, B-cell-depleted T cells, or T cells provided the cDNA or gDNA that made up the material.

CDR1 is LNHDA, CDR2 SQIVND, per germline (reference sequence). There are 16 residues in the CDR3. Deletions cut 5 bases from V and 5 bases from J, with 18 bases between. As originally analysed: Nucleated cell counts were estimated from reference gene primer amplification. The method was immunoSEQ multiplex PCR; TCRdb's version includes in-frame clones alone and lacks a portion of them. Clone size and the V and J calls come from that table; the DNA yielded D and trimming. The sample has 150,000 to 190,000 clones, around 83% seen once. Enrollment of patients from Seattle took place during active infection, with longitudinal follow-up.

The TCR sequence derives from a woman aged 55-70 years with COVID-19, enrolled during active disease. V usage is TRBV19 and J usage is TRBJ2-2; tentative D call: TRBD2 (6 bases). The sequenced material came from peripheral blood. CDR3 sequence: CASSRRLGVGTGELFF. CDR3 DNA: TGTGCCAGTAGTCGCCGACTAGGTGTGGGGACCGGGGAGCTGTTTTTT.